This TCR beta chain was recovered during a study of beta chain features in type 1 diabetes. About the research overall: Cells sorted and examined across all samples totaled almost 110 million.

Findings of the study overall: VDJ junctions in type 1 diabetes patients carried more deletions and fewer insertions.

The CDR3 is made up of 10 amino acids. J was trimmed by 14 bases and V by 6 bases; bases with no gene match: 4. Germline V CDR1 and CDR2: SQVTM, ANQGSEA. Isolated RNA was reverse transcribed in full, so expressed TCRB transcripts were sequenced. Naive, central memory and regulatory T cell samples averaged about 3.5 million reads. The table came from immunoSEQ multiplex PCR; TCRdb's copy has only in-frame clones and leaves some out. Found here are roughly 500,000 clones, around 28% of them singletons; the top ten hold more than 0.055%. In the case of this clone: The antigen remains unidentified.

Sample: naive CD4+ T cells from blood. This chain links TRBV29-1 with TRBJ2-1, with 10 bases that match TRBD1. This clonotype originated in a man aged 18 to 30 in good health. CDR3 in DNA: TGCAGCGTGGGACAGGGGCGAGAGTTCTTC. Translation gives CSVGQGREFF.